A single T cell receptor beta chain is shown here with its context. Regarding treatment: oral pan-JAK inhibitor, 5-10 mg twice daily. This specimen belongs to a study of CD8+ T cells in alopecia areata. Overall study: Oral tofacitinib, 5 to 10 mg twice daily, was given in an open-label trial.

Extracted RNA was reverse transcribed into cDNA, the sequencing template. Here immunoSEQ multiplex PCR was the method, and the copy in TCRdb shows in-frame clones only, minus some. The sample records around 110,000 clones, around 53% being singletons. Trimming cost V 6 bases and J 8 bases; bases outside gene matches: 9. Looked up from germline, CDR1 is MNHEY and CDR2 is SVGAGI. The CDR3 has 14 residues. The material was CD8+ T cells sorted from blood, obtained at week 24, from a patient treated with tofacitinib. The receptor's source is a human donor with alopecia areata. The chain uses TRBV6-5 and TRBJ1-2; TRBD1 aligns across 10 bases. The CDR3 loop reads CASRNSGTGEGYTF. CDR3 in DNA: TGTGCCAGCAGAAACTCCGGGACAGGGGAAGGCTACACCTTC.